This is a list of T cell receptor beta chains from one sample in a study of T cells in Graves' hyperthyroidism and ophthalmopathy. TCRdb independently ran MiXCR on the multiplex PCR reads; one entry per CDR3 protein. Among hundreds of thousands of distinct CDR3 sequences listed, 13% to 15% were seen once. The sequencing sample was made of blood. The source of these receptors is a woman in her 50s with Graves' ophthalmopathy. CDR3s include the opening cysteine and the closing phenylalanine or tryptophan. Fields, in order: J gene, V gene, D gene, clone size, CDR3 protein, CDR3 DNA. A D gene is named only where the DNA matches it firmly. Part of the rows lack a size; the others show once, few, many or a class for expanded clones.

j_gene: TRBJ2-7; v_gene: TRBV12-3/TRBV12-4; d_gene: NA; abundance: many; CDR3aa: CASSRDVSIYEQYF; CDR3nt: TGTGCCAGCAGTCGGGACGTCTCCATTTACGAGCAGTACTTC
j_gene: TRBJ1-1; v_gene: TRBV25-1; d_gene: NA; abundance: few; CDR3aa: CASRWGGGTEAFF; CDR3nt: TGTGCCAGCAGATGGGGGGGGGGCACTGAAGCTTTCTTT
j_gene: TRBJ2-7; v_gene: TRBV7-9; d_gene: NA; abundance: few; CDR3aa: CASSSDRSYEQYF; CDR3nt: TGTGCCAGCAGCTCAGATCGAAGCTACGAGCAGTACTTC
j_gene: TRBJ2-1; v_gene: TRBV12-3/TRBV12-4; d_gene: NA; abundance: many; CDR3aa: CASRTDRHGYEQFF; CDR3nt: TGTGCCAGCAGGACAGACCGGCATGGGTACGAGCAGTTCTTC
j_gene: TRBJ2-4; v_gene: TRBV15; d_gene: TRBD1; abundance: few; CDR3aa: CATSSSWQGAAKNIQYF; CDR3nt: TGTGCCACCAGCAGTTCGTGGCAGGGGGCGGCCAAAAACATTCAGTACTTC
j_gene: TRBJ1-5; v_gene: TRBV28; d_gene: NA; abundance: many; CDR3aa: CASSLFRAHQPQHF; CDR3nt: TGTGCCAGCAGTTTATTCAGGGCCCATCAGCCCCAGCATTTT
j_gene: TRBJ1-2; v_gene: TRBV19; d_gene: TRBD1; abundance: many; CDR3aa: CASSLPGQGTANYGYTF; CDR3nt: TGTGCCAGTAGCCTACCGGGACAGGGGACAGCTAACTATGGCTACACCTTC
j_gene: TRBJ1-2; v_gene: TRBV20-1; d_gene: NA; abundance: NA; CDR3aa: CSARIPFGRGFYGYTF; CDR3nt: TGCAGTGCTAGAATTCCGTTCGGGAGGGGCTTCTATGGCTACACCTTC
j_gene: TRBJ2-7; v_gene: TRBV6-2/TRBV6-3; d_gene: NA; abundance: NA; CDR3aa: CASSYSVRYSYEQYF; CDR3nt: TGTGCCAGCAGTTACTCGGTCCGGTACTCCTACGAGCAGTACTTC
j_gene: TRBJ2-6; v_gene: TRBV27; d_gene: NA; abundance: few; CDR3aa: CASTSSNSGANVLTF; CDR3nt: TGTGCCAGCACATCCAGTAACTCTGGGGCCAACGTCCTGACTTTC
j_gene: TRBJ2-1; v_gene: TRBV29-1; d_gene: NA; abundance: NA; CDR3aa: CSARPEGHYGTEQFF; CDR3nt: TGCAGCGCTAGACCGGAGGGACATTATGGGACTGAGCAGTTCTTC
j_gene: TRBJ1-5; v_gene: TRBV27; d_gene: NA; abundance: once; CDR3aa: CASGGHQPQHF; CDR3nt: TGTGCCAGCGGGGGGCATCAGCCCCAGCATTTT
j_gene: TRBJ2-1; v_gene: TRBV24-1; d_gene: NA; abundance: once; CDR3aa: CATSDFLGGSGGNEQFF; CDR3nt: TGTGCCACCAGTGATTTTCTCGGAGGTAGCGGAGGAAATGAGCAGTTCTTC
j_gene: TRBJ1-1; v_gene: TRBV19; d_gene: NA; abundance: few; CDR3aa: CASSIDLGAVTNTEAFF; CDR3nt: TGTGCCAGTAGTATAGATCTTGGGGCAGTGACGAACACTGAAGCTTTCTTT
j_gene: TRBJ1-1; v_gene: TRBV7-2; d_gene: TRBD1; abundance: many; CDR3aa: CASSPRRTGEEAFF; CDR3nt: TGTGCCAGCAGCCCGAGGAGGACAGGCGAAGAAGCTTTCTTT
j_gene: TRBJ1-2; v_gene: TRBV5-1; d_gene: NA; abundance: many; CDR3aa: CASSPPRGQPGYTF; CDR3nt: TGCGCCAGCAGCCCACCGCGCGGACAACCGGGCTACACCTTC
j_gene: TRBJ2-7; v_gene: TRBV12-5; d_gene: NA; abundance: few; CDR3aa: CASGLQGQYEQYF; CDR3nt: TGTGCTAGTGGTTTACAGGGCCAATACGAGCAGTACTTC
j_gene: TRBJ1-2; v_gene: TRBV9; d_gene: NA; abundance: NA; CDR3aa: CASSADLPGGVYGYTF; CDR3nt: TGTGCCAGCAGCGCGGACCTCCCGGGGGGGGTCTATGGCTACACCTTC
j_gene: TRBJ2-7; v_gene: TRBV18; d_gene: NA; abundance: NA; CDR3aa: CASSPRNFSNEQYF; CDR3nt: TGTGCCAGCTCACCAAGGAACTTCTCAAACGAGCAGTACTTC
j_gene: TRBJ2-6; v_gene: TRBV20-1; d_gene: TRBD1; abundance: many; CDR3aa: CSARGQGAGANVLTF; CDR3nt: TGCAGTGCTAGAGGACAGGGGGCTGGGGCCAACGTCCTGACTTTC
j_gene: TRBJ2-2; v_gene: TRBV9; d_gene: NA; abundance: few; CDR3aa: CASSVGGSTGELFF; CDR3nt: TGTGCCAGCAGCGTAGGGGGGAGCACCGGGGAGCTGTTTTTT
j_gene: TRBJ1-6; v_gene: TRBV6-1; d_gene: NA; abundance: many; CDR3aa: CASSPTYNSYNSPLHF; CDR3nt: TGTGCCAGCAGTCCAACCTACAACTCCTATAATTCACCCCTCCACTTT
j_gene: TRBJ2-3; v_gene: TRBV20-1; d_gene: TRBD2; abundance: many; CDR3aa: CSARDWLAGTDTQYF; CDR3nt: TGCAGTGCTAGAGATTGGCTAGCGGGCACAGATACGCAGTATTTT
j_gene: TRBJ1-4; v_gene: TRBV28; d_gene: NA; abundance: NA; CDR3aa: CASAITGRGYEKLFF; CDR3nt: TGTGCCAGCGCCATTACAGGAAGGGGATATGAAAAACTGTTTTTT
j_gene: TRBJ1-5; v_gene: TRBV28; d_gene: NA; abundance: NA; CDR3aa: CASMGGGMVQPQHF; CDR3nt: TGTGCCAGCATGGGGGGAGGGATGGTGCAGCCCCAGCATTTT
j_gene: TRBJ2-3; v_gene: TRBV5-1; d_gene: TRBD2; abundance: many; CDR3aa: CASSWGTTKDLVTQYF; CDR3nt: TGCGCCAGCAGCTGGGGGACTACAAAGGACCTCGTTACGCAGTATTTT
j_gene: TRBJ1-1; v_gene: TRBV28; d_gene: TRBD1; abundance: many; CDR3aa: CASSSRTGNEAFF; CDR3nt: TGTGCCAGCAGTTCAAGGACAGGGAATGAAGCTTTCTTT
j_gene: TRBJ2-7; v_gene: TRBV28; d_gene: TRBD2; abundance: many; CDR3aa: CASSLESGASYEQYF; CDR3nt: TGTGCCAGCAGTTTGGAGAGCGGGGCTTCCTACGAGCAGTACTTC
j_gene: TRBJ2-7; v_gene: TRBV28; d_gene: TRBD2; abundance: many; CDR3aa: CASSSLLHIPASGRLGEQYF; CDR3nt: TGTGCCAGCAGTTCTCTCCTCCATATCCCGGCTAGCGGGAGATTGGGCGAGCAGTACTTC
j_gene: TRBJ2-1; v_gene: TRBV6-1; d_gene: NA; abundance: many; CDR3aa: CASKDGNEQFF; CDR3nt: TGTGCCAGCAAAGATGGCAATGAGCAGTTCTTC
j_gene: TRBJ1-5; v_gene: TRBV14; d_gene: NA; abundance: NA; CDR3aa: CASSDGIFYYQPQHF; CDR3nt: TGTGCCAGCAGCGACGGGATTTTCTATTATCAGCCCCAGCATTTT
j_gene: TRBJ1-6; v_gene: TRBV7-2; d_gene: NA; abundance: many; CDR3aa: CASSSVGSPLHF; CDR3nt: TGTGCCAGCAGCTCCGTGGGTTCACCCCTCCACTTT
j_gene: TRBJ2-3; v_gene: TRBV24-1; d_gene: NA; abundance: many; CDR3aa: CATSDLKGNTDTQYF; CDR3nt: TGTGCCACCAGTGACCTGAAGGGCAACACAGATACGCAGTATTTT
j_gene: TRBJ1-2; v_gene: TRBV10-3; d_gene: NA; abundance: NA; CDR3aa: CAISESVGDIGFYGYTF; CDR3nt: TGTGCCATCAGTGAGTCGGTAGGCGACATCGGATTCTATGGCTACACCTTC
j_gene: TRBJ1-6; v_gene: TRBV19; d_gene: TRBD1; abundance: NA; CDR3aa: CASSYRDSNSPLHF; CDR3nt: TGTGCCAGTAGTTACCGGGACAGCAATTCACCCCTCCACTTT
j_gene: TRBJ2-1; v_gene: TRBV9; d_gene: NA; abundance: NA; CDR3aa: CASSVGVSYNEQFF; CDR3nt: TGTGCCAGCAGCGTAGGAGTTTCCTACAATGAGCAGTTCTTC
j_gene: TRBJ2-3; v_gene: TRBV7-2; d_gene: TRBD2; abundance: NA; CDR3aa: CASSLLPAGGDTDTQYF; CDR3nt: TGTGCCAGCAGTCTTCTTCCTGCGGGGGGGGACACAGATACGCAGTATTTT
j_gene: TRBJ2-5; v_gene: TRBV20-1; d_gene: NA; abundance: NA; CDR3aa: CSARDWELQETQYF; CDR3nt: TGCAGTGCTAGAGATTGGGAACTGCAAGAGACCCAGTACTTC
j_gene: TRBJ1-4; v_gene: TRBV7-2; d_gene: TRBD1; abundance: many; CDR3aa: CASSSRQGAREKLFF; CDR3nt: TGTGCCAGCAGCTCGAGACAGGGGGCGCGTGAAAAACTGTTTTTT
j_gene: TRBJ1-1; v_gene: TRBV6-1; d_gene: NA; abundance: few; CDR3aa: CASTQGPMNTEAFF; CDR3nt: TGTGCCAGCACACAGGGACCCATGAACACTGAAGCTTTCTTT
j_gene: TRBJ2-1; v_gene: TRBV27; d_gene: NA; abundance: many; CDR3aa: CASSALRDLGGEQFF; CDR3nt: TGTGCCAGCAGTGCCCTCCGGGACCTTGGGGGTGAGCAGTTCTTC
j_gene: TRBJ1-2; v_gene: TRBV2; d_gene: NA; abundance: many; CDR3aa: CASSQDTTNYGYTF; CDR3nt: TGTGCCAGCAGTCAGGACACGACTAACTATGGCTACACCTTC
j_gene: TRBJ1-2; v_gene: TRBV24-1; d_gene: NA; abundance: few; CDR3aa: CATSTPGTAYTF; CDR3nt: TGTGCCACCTCCACGCCTGGCACCGCCTACACCTTC
j_gene: TRBJ2-7; v_gene: TRBV5-1; d_gene: NA; abundance: many; CDR3aa: CASSPRDAYEQYF; CDR3nt: TGCGCCAGCAGCCCCCGGGACGCCTACGAGCAGTACTTC
j_gene: TRBJ2-7; v_gene: TRBV28; d_gene: NA; abundance: many; CDR3aa: CASSPLDGSFTYEQYF; CDR3nt: TGTGCCAGCAGTCCGCTCGACGGAAGTTTCACCTACGAGCAGTACTTC
j_gene: TRBJ1-1; v_gene: TRBV19; d_gene: NA; abundance: few; CDR3aa: CASSPDQGLAEAFF; CDR3nt: TGTGCCAGTAGTCCAGATCAGGGTCTCGCTGAAGCTTTCTTT
j_gene: TRBJ2-1; v_gene: TRBV30; d_gene: NA; abundance: many; CDR3aa: CAWTQGSYNEQFF; CDR3nt: TGTGCCTGGACGCAGGGTTCCTACAATGAGCAGTTCTTC
j_gene: TRBJ2-7; v_gene: TRBV7-3; d_gene: TRBD2; abundance: many; CDR3aa: CASSPSSGSRDEQYF; CDR3nt: TGTGCCAGCAGCCCGTCTAGCGGGAGTCGCGACGAGCAGTACTTC
j_gene: TRBJ2-7; v_gene: TRBV29-1; d_gene: TRBD2; abundance: NA; CDR3aa: CSVTGTSGSHEQYF; CDR3nt: TGCAGCGTTACCGGGACTAGCGGGAGTCACGAGCAGTACTTC
j_gene: TRBJ1-6; v_gene: TRBV5-4; d_gene: NA; abundance: NA; CDR3aa: CASSFGQDNSPLHF; CDR3nt: TGTGCCAGCAGCTTTGGCCAGGATAATTCACCCCTCCACTTT
j_gene: TRBJ1-3; v_gene: TRBV4-2; d_gene: NA; abundance: few; CDR3aa: CASSQDGGDSGNTIYF; CDR3nt: TGTGCCAGCAGCCAAGATGGAGGTGACTCTGGAAACACCATATATTTT
j_gene: TRBJ2-2; v_gene: TRBV2; d_gene: NA; abundance: many; CDR3aa: CASSDGVNDRPPGELFF; CDR3nt: TGTGCCAGCAGCGATGGGGTGAACGATAGGCCGCCCGGGGAGCTGTTTTTT
j_gene: TRBJ1-2; v_gene: TRBV10-3; d_gene: NA; abundance: many; CDR3aa: CASGETGDYGYTF; CDR3nt: TGTGCCTCAGGGGAAACGGGGGACTATGGCTACACCTTC